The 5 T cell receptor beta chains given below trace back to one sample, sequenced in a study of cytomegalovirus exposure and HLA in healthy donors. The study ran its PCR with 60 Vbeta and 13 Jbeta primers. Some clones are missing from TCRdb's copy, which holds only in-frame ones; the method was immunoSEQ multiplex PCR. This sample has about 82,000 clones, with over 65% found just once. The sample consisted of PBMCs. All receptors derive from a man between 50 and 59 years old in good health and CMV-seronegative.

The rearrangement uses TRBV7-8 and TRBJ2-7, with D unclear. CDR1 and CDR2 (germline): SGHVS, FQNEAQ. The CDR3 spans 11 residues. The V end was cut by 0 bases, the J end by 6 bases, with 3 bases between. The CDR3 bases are TGTGCCAGCAGCTTAGCTATCGAGCAGTACTTC. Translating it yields CASSLAIEQYF.

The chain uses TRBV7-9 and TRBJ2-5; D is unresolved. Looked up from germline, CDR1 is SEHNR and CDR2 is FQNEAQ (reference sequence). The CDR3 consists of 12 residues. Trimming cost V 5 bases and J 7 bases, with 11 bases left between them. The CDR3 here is CASSDQRGTQYF. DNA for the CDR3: TGTGCCAGCAGCGACCAGCGAGGGACCCAGTACTTC.

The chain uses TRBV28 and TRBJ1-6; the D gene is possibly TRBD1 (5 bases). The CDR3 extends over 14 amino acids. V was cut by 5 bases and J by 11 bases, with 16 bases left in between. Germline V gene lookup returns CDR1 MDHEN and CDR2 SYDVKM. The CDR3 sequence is CASSLHGAGPPLHF. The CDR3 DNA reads TGTGCCAGCAGTCTCCATGGGGCCGGGCCACCCCTCCACTTT.

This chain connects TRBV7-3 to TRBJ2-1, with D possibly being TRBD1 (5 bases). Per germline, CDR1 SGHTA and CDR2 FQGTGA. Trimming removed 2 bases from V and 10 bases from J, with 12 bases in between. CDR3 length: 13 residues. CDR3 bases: TGTGCCAGCAGCTTACAGGGATTGGGCGAGCAGTTCTTC. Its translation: CASSLQGLGEQFF.

CDR3 protein: CASSQDAQGATNEKLFF. In DNA form, the CDR3 reads TGCGCCAGCAGCCAAGACGCCCAGGGGGCAACTAATGAAAAACTGTTTTTT. The chain employs TRBV4-3 and TRBJ1-4; 7 bases are a match to TRBD1. This CDR3 comprises 17 residues. V was clipped by 0 bases and J by 0 bases; unmatched bases: 4. Germline V CDR1 and CDR2: LGHNA, YSLEER.